The 19 T cell receptor beta chains below all came from one sample that was sequenced in a study of graft-versus-host responses after intestinal transplantation (dated by TCRdb to the early 2020s). In the paper's terms, the time point label means: cells obtained before transplantation from donor or recipient. Libraries were prepared through the immunoSEQ multiplex PCR assay. TCRdb limited this immuneACCESS table to in-frame rearrangements with V and J called. A share of clones is missing; checked studies link under half to unresolved V genes, and the rest is unexplained. This sample comprises approximately 80,000 clones, about 88% of them detected only once. In total, the top ten clones hold approximately 0.35% of the sample. These receptors have no identified antigens. Sequencing was performed on unstimulated CD4+ T cells sorted from spleen or lymph node cells, taken before intestinal transplant. Source of these receptors: a human donor who received an intestinal transplant.

The rearrangement joins TRBV11-2 to TRBJ1-2, with TRBD1 matching 9 bases. The J segment lost 7 bases and the V segment lost 0 bases, leaving 3 bases of the junction unmatched. Germline CDR1 and CDR2: SGHAT and FQNNGV. The CDR3 spans 14 residues. CDR3 DNA sequence: TGTGCCAGCAGCTTAGATGGGACAGGGAGTGGCTACACCTTC. Amino acids: CASSLDGTGSGYTF.

This chain connects TRBV6-5 to TRBJ1-2; D perhaps matches TRBD1 (6 bases). Germline V gives CDR1 MNHEY, CDR2 SVGAGI. The ends were cut back, 4 bases at V and 7 bases at J, with 13 bases in the middle. The CDR3 consists of 13 residues. CDR3 nucleotides: TGTGCCAGCAGTTCGAGCACAGGGTCTGGCTACACCTTC. This codes for CASSSSTGSGYTF.

The CDR3 sequence is CASRWTSGGAQMYEQFF. CDR3 coding DNA: TGCGCCAGCAGGTGGACTAGCGGGGGGGCTCAAATGTATGAGCAGTTCTTC. V and J are TRBV5-1 and TRBJ2-1; 15 positions agree with TRBD2. Germline CDR1 reads SGHRS; CDR2 reads YFSETQ. The CDR3 runs 17 residues. J lost 8 bases, V lost 5 bases, and 11 bases had no gene match.

This clone was seen only a few times. The rearrangement uses TRBV7-9 and TRBJ1-1, with D uncertain. This CDR3 spans 13 amino acids. Per the germline V gene, CDR1 is SEHNR and CDR2 is FQNEAQ (reference sequence). Trimming took off 6 bases at V and 4 bases at J, with 12 bases between the two ends. The CDR3 nucleotides read TGTGCCAGCAGACCCAAGGCGGGCACTGAAGCTTTCTTT. As protein: CASRPKAGTEAFF.

The gene calls are TRBV30 and TRBJ2-5; TRBD1 aligns across 11 bases. Germline V gives CDR1 GTSNPN, CDR2 SVGIG (reference sequence). Trimming at V came to 3 bases and at J to 4 bases, leaving 7 bases not matched to a gene. This CDR3 is 15 amino acids long. Here the CDR3 reads CAWSTPGQGGETQYF. CDR3 sequence (DNA): TGTGCCTGGAGCACCCCGGGACAGGGGGGAGAGACCCAGTACTTC.

The rearrangement uses TRBV18 and TRBJ2-5, with 10 bases fitting TRBD1. V lost 3 bases and J lost 1; bases outside the gene matches: 14. Germline lookup yields CDR1 KGHSH and CDR2 LQKENI. This CDR3 is 19 amino acids long. The CDR3 DNA is TGTGCCAGCTCACCTCTCCGGGACAGGGGCATCTTCGGCCAAGAGACCCAGTACTTC. Protein: CASSPLRDRGIFGQETQYF.

This sequence joins TRBV13 and TRBJ1-1, with D perhaps matching TRBD1 (6 bases). This CDR3 contains 12 residues. V lost 7 bases and J lost 4, with 10 bases in between. Per germline, CDR1 PRHDT and CDR2 FYEKMQ (reference sequence). DNA for the CDR3: TGTGCCAGCACCAAGGGGGTCACTGAAGCTTTCTTT. It codes for CASTKGVTEAFF.

This clone has more than one count but fewer than ten. The rearrangement uses TRBV5-1 and TRBJ2-5; the match to TRBD1 covers 9 bases. Germline values: CDR1 SGHRS, CDR2 YFSETQ. The ends lost 4 bases at V and 5 bases at J; junction bases unmatched: 6. The CDR3 extends over 14 amino acids. The CDR3: CASSEGQGSETQYF. CDR3 sequence (DNA): TGCGCCAGCAGCGAAGGACAGGGGAGTGAGACCCAGTACTTC.

This clone was counted a single time. This chain uses TRBV18 with TRBJ1-1, with D possibly being TRBD1 (6 bases). Trimming pared 5 bases from V and 3 bases from J, leaving 19 bases between. The length of the CDR3 is 16 residues. Germline assignment: CDR1 KGHSH and CDR2 LQKENI. CDR3 amino acids: CASSALGGGPDTEAFF. DNA of the CDR3: TGTGCCAGCTCAGCGTTAGGCGGGGGGCCCGACACTGAAGCTTTCTTT.

V and J are TRBV18 and TRBJ2-2, with 8 bases that match TRBD2. Germline V lookup: CDR1 KGHSH, CDR2 LQKENI. This CDR3 spans 14 amino acids. V was clipped by 5 bases and J by 4 bases; unmatched bases: 3. CDR3 sequence (DNA): TGTGCCAGCTCAGCCGGGACTAGCACCGGGGAGCTGTTTTTT. Translation gives CASSAGTSTGELFF. Drawing the rest from reference TRBV18 and TRBJ2-2, the complete variable domain is NAGVMQNPRHLVRRRGQEARLRCSPMKGHSHVYWYRQLPEEGLKFMVYLQKENIIDESGMPKERFSAEFPKEGPSILRIQQVVRGDSAAYFCASSAGTSTGELFFGEGSRLTVL.

The J gene is TRBJ2-2, the V gene TRBV7-8, with TRBD2 identical over 7 bases. Germline loops: CDR1 SGHVS, CDR2 FQNEAQ. J gave up 5 bases and V 7 bases, and 13 bases lay outside the gene matches. The CDR3 has 16 residues. CDR3 sequence reads: CASTFPPGGVTGELFF. CDR3 in DNA: TGTGCCAGCACCTTTCCCCCTGGGGGGGTGACCGGGGAGCTGTTTTTT.

This chain joins TRBV29-1 and TRBJ2-1; 7 bases map to TRBD2. This CDR3 has 12 amino acids. Losses at the gene ends were 6 bases for V and 7 bases for J; bases not matched to a gene: 6. Germline V gene lookup returns CDR1 SQVTM and CDR2 ANQGSEA. CDR3 in DNA: TGCAGCGTCGCGGGGGAGGGGAATGAGCAGTTCTTC. It specifies CSVAGEGNEQFF.

The chain links TRBV28 to TRBJ1-5; D uncertain. The germline CDR1 and CDR2 sequences are MDHEN and SYDVKM. The length of the CDR3 is 13 residues. The V and J ends lost 7 bases and 3 bases respectively, with 10 bases between them. The CDR3 spells CASTPSLNQPQHF. The CDR3 DNA reads as TGTGCCAGCACCCCGAGCCTCAATCAGCCCCAGCATTTT.

The J gene is TRBJ2-1, the V gene TRBV6-5, with D uncertain. The CDR3 extends over 14 amino acids. The germline V gene encodes CDR1 MNHEY and CDR2 SVGAGI. V was shortened by 6 bases and J by 4 bases, with 13 bases between the two germline ends. CDR3 in amino acids: CASRLGPLYNEQFF. CDR3 nucleotide sequence: TGTGCCAGCAGGCTTGGGCCCCTTTACAATGAGCAGTTCTTC.

The chain combines TRBV18 with TRBJ1-1, with unresolved D. V lost 0 bases and J lost 1, with 9 bases in between. This CDR3 comprises 15 residues. CDR1 is KGHSH, CDR2 LQKENI, per germline. The CDR3 nucleotides read TGTGCCAGCTCACCACCTACAGAAGCGAACACTGAAGCTTTCTTT. As protein: CASSPPTEANTEAFF.

V is TRBV29-1 and J is TRBJ2-3; 11 positions match TRBD2. The J segment lost 7 bases and the V segment lost 6 bases, leaving 24 bases of the junction unmatched. This CDR3 has 19 amino acids. Germline lookup yields CDR1 SQVTM and CDR2 ANQGSEA. As DNA, the CDR3 is TGCAGCGTCCGGGAGCTTAGCGGGGGGGTTAAAAATAACGTCTATACGCAGTATTTT. Translated, it gives CSVRELSGGVKNNVYTQYF.

V is TRBV28 and J is TRBJ1-2, with D uncertain. Trimming took 3 bases from V and 8 from J, leaving 10 bases between them. CDR3 length: 12 residues. Germline values: CDR1 MDHEN, CDR2 SYDVKM. The CDR3 is CASSFRGAGYTF. CDR3 bases: TGTGCCAGCAGTTTTCGAGGTGCAGGCTACACCTTC.

This chain uses TRBV6-6 with TRBJ2-7; possibly TRBD1 for D (6 bases). Germline loops: CDR1 MNHNY, CDR2 SVGAGI (reference sequence). The CDR3 loop spans 14 amino acids. V was clipped by 5 bases and J by 3 bases, with 14 bases between them. The CDR3 DNA sequence: TGTGCCAGCAGTGACCGGGACAAGTACTACGAGCAGTACTTC. Translation: CASSDRDKYYEQYF.

The chain carries TRBV4-1 and TRBJ1-5; 7 bases map to TRBD1. The CDR3 runs to 16 residues. With 0 bases clipped from V and 4 bases from J, the junction kept 6 bases outside the gene matches. CDR1 is MGHRA and CDR2 is YSYEKL in the germline V gene. Here the CDR3 DNA reads TGCGCCAGCAGCCAAGATAGGGGGCTAAGGAATCAGCCCCAGCATTTT. Translating it yields CASSQDRGLRNQPQHF.